This T cell receptor beta chain was found in a study of graft-versus-host responses after intestinal transplantation. Study as a whole: Transplants were multivisceral, liver-intestinal, or isolated intestinal. Study conclusions and caveats: Declines in HvG clones occurring early post-transplant were associated with peak circulating GvH clone levels.

As to this clone: Antigen unknown.

Libraries were prepared by immunoSEQ multiplex PCR; TCRdb keeps only in-frame clonotypes and omits some of them. The table records 75,000 to 100,000 clones, 80% to 85% of them present only once. The CDR3 is made up of 17 amino acids. CDR1 is MNHEY and CDR2 is SMNVEV in the germline V gene (reference sequence). V dropped 4 bases and J dropped 5 bases, with 21 bases sitting between them. This material consisted of unstimulated CD8+ T cells sorted from spleen or lymph node cells, taken before intestinal transplant. The source of this sequence is a human donor who received an intestinal transplant. The chain uses TRBV27 and TRBJ2-1, with a tentative D call TRBD2 (6 bases). Written as DNA, the CDR3 is TGTGCCAGCAGTTCCCACCGGAGAGGGGCGGGAAACAATGAGCAGTTCTTC. This translates into CASSSHRRGAGNNEQFF.